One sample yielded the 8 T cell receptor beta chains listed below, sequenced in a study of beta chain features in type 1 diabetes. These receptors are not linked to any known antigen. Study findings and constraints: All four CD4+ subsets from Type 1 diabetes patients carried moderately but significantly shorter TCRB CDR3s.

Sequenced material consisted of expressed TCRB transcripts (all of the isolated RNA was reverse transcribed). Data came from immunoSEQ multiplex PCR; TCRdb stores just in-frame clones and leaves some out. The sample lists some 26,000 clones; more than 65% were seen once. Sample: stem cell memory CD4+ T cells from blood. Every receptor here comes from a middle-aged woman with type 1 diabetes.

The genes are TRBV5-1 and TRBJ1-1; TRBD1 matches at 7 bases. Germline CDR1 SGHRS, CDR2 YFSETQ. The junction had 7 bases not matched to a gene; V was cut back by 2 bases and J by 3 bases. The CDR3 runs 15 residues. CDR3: CASSLGTVMDTEAFF. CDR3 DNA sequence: TGCGCCAGCAGCTTAGGGACAGTGATGGACACTGAAGCTTTCTTT.

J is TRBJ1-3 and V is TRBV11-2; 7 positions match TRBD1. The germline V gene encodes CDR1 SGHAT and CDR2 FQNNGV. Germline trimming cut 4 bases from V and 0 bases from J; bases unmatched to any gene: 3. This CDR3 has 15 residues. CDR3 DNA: TGTGCCAGCAGCTCGACAGGGATCTCTGGAAACACCATATATTTT. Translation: CASSSTGISGNTIYF.

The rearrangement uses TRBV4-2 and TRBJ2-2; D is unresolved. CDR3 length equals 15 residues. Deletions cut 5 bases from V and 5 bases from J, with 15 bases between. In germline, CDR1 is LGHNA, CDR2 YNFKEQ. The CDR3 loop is CASSLNQPGTGELFF. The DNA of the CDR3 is TGTGCCAGCAGCTTGAATCAACCCGGGACCGGGGAGCTGTTTTTT.

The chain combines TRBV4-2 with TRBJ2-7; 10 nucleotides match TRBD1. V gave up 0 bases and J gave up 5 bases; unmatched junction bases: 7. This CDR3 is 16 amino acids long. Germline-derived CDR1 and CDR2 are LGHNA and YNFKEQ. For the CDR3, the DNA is TGTGCCAGCAGCCAAGAGTTCGGGACAGGGGAAAACGAGCAGTACTTC. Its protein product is CASSQEFGTGENEQYF.

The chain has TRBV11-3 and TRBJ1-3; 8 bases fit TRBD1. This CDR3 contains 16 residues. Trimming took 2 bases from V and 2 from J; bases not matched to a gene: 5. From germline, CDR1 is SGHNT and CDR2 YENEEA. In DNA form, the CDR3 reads TGTGCCAGCAGCTTACGGACAGGGACACCTGGAAACACCATATATTTT. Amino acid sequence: CASSLRTGTPGNTIYF.

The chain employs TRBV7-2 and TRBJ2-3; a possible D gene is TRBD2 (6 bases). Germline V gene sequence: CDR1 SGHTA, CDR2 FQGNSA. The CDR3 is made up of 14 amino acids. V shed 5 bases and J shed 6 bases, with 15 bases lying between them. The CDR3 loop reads CASSRAGSRDTQYF. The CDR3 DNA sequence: TGTGCCAGCAGCCGGGCGGGGAGCAGGGATACGCAGTATTTT.

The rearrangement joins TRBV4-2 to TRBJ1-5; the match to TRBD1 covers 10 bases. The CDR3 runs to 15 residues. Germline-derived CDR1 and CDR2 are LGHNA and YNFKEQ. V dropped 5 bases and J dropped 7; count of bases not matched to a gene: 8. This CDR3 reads CASSASGTGDQPQHF. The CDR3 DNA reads TGTGCCAGCAGCGCGTCCGGGACAGGGGACCAGCCCCAGCATTTT.

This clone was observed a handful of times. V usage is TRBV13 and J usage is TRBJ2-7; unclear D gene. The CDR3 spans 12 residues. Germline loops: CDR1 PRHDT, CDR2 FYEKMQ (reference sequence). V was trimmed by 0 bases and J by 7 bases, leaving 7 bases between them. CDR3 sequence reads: CASSLGAWEQYF. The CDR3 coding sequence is TGTGCCAGCAGCTTAGGGGCTTGGGAGCAGTACTTC.